This paragraph covers one T cell receptor (beta chain) sequence. These data come from a study of shared clonotypes between healthy human individuals. Data came from immunoSEQ multiplex PCR; TCRdb stores just in-frame clones and leaves some out. The sample has 2 million to 2.5 million clones, around 93% seen once. The study drew its donors from healthy HIV-negative adults without recent acute infections or vaccinations. The source is a man aged 18 to 35 in good health. Some clones in this sample may be carry-over from other donors' samples. The specimen was naive CD4+ T cells from PBMCs. The subset denotes: CD45RA+ positively selected.

Here the CDR3 reads CASSLGTGVFFFYEQYF. CDR3 in DNA: TGTGCCAGCAGTTTAGGGACAGGGGTCTTCTTCTTCTACGAGCAGTACTTC. The V and J genes are TRBV28 and TRBJ2-7; the match to TRBD1 covers 10 bases. Germline assignment: CDR1 MDHEN and CDR2 SYDVKM. This CDR3 region has 17 residues. Trimming took 2 bases from V and 3 from J; bases not matched to a gene: 10.